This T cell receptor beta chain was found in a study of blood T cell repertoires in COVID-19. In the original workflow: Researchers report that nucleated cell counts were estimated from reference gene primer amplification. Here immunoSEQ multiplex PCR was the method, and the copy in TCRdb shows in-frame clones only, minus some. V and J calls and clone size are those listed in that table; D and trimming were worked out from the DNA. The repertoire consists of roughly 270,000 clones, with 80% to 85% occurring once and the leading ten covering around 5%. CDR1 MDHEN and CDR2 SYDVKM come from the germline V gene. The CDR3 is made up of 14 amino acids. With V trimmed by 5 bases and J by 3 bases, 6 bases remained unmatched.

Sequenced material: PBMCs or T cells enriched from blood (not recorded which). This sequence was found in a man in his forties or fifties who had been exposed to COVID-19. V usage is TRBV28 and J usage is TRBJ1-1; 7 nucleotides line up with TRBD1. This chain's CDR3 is CASSPWDSHTEAFF. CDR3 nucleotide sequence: TGTGCCAGCAGTCCATGGGACAGTCACACTGAAGCTTTCTTT.